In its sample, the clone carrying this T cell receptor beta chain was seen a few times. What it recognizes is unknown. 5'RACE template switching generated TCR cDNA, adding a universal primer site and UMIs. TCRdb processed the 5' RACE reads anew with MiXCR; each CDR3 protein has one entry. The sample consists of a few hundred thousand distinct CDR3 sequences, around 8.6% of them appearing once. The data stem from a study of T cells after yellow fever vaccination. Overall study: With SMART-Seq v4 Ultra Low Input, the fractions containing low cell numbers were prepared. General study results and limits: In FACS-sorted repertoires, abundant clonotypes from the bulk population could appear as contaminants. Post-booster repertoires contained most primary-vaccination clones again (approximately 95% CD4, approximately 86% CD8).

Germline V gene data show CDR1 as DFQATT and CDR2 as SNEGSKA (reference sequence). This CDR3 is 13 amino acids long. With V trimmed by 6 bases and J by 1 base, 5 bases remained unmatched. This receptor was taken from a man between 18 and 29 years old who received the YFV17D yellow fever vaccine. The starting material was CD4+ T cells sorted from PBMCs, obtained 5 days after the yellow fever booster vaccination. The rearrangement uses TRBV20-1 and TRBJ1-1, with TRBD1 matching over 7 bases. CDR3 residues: CSAGRGPNTEAFF. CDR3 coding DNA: TGCAGTGCGGGGAGGGGGCCGAACACTGAAGCTTTCTTT.